Below are 30 T cell receptor beta chains sequenced from a single sample in a study of T cell repertoires in cytomegalovirus infection. MiXCR was run by TCRdb on the reads, yielding one entry per CDR3 protein. Here the sample spans 310,000 or so distinct CDR3 sequences, around a sixth being singletons. The sample consisted of PBMCs. The receptors shown here come from a human donor in good health (CMV status not recorded). Some clones in this sample may be carry-over from other donors' samples.

This clonotype was seen at least ten times. The chain carries TRBV12-3 or TRBV12-4 and TRBJ1-1; D possibly corresponds to TRBD1 (6 bases). CDR3 length equals 13 residues. V was pared by 4 bases and J by 10 bases, with 16 bases between. This chain's CDR3 is CASSWTAGLRAFF. CDR3 in DNA: TGTGCCAGCAGTTGGACAGCTGGTCTTCGAGCTTTCTTT.

This clonotype was seen only a few times. This chain connects TRBV7-2 to TRBJ2-2; no clear D. Germline values: CDR1 SGHTA, CDR2 FQGNSA. The CDR3 extends over 15 amino acids. V lost 1 base to trimming and J lost 4 bases, with 10 bases between them. CDR3 DNA sequence: TGTGCCAGCAGCTTAGTGGCGCCGATCACCGGGGAGCTGTTTTTT. This sequence encodes CASSLVAPITGELFF.

This clonotype was counted between two and nine times. The rearrangement uses TRBV28 and TRBJ1-1; D is undetermined. Trimming cost V 8 bases and J 1 base, with 11 bases left between them. The CDR3 spans 13 residues. The germline gives CDR1 MDHEN, CDR2 SYDVKM. Written as DNA, the CDR3 is TGTGCCAGCGCTGTTCAACAGAACACTGAAGCTTTCTTT. This codes for CASAVQQNTEAFF.

Turning to this clonotype: It may be a read error: a sequence one base away is much more abundant. The rearrangement joins TRBV3-1 to TRBJ2-6; D is undetermined. In germline, CDR1 is LGHDT, CDR2 YNNKEL (reference sequence). The V end lost 3 bases, the J end lost 8 bases, and 11 bases lay between the germline ends. This CDR3 spans 14 amino acids. The CDR3 reads CASSHGRDSNVLTF. CDR3 DNA: TGTGCCAGCAGCCACGGCAGAGACTCCAACGTCCTGACTTTC.

The chain combines TRBV4-3 with TRBJ1-2; D ambiguous. Germline V lookup: CDR1 LGHNA, CDR2 YSLEER. V was cut by 0 bases and J by 4 bases, with 12 bases left in between. The CDR3 spans 15 residues. The CDR3 sequence: CASSQDTTIPYGYTF. The CDR3 DNA reads as TGCGCCAGCAGCCAAGACACAACGATCCCCTATGGCTACACCTTC.

This clonotype was seen repeatedly, ten times or more. The rearrangement joins TRBV7-6 to TRBJ2-3; the match to TRBD2 covers 8 bases. The germline V gene encodes CDR1 SGHVS and CDR2 FNYEAQ. V was pared by 7 bases and J by 5 bases, with 11 bases of the junction left unmatched. The CDR3 totals 15 residues. The CDR3 sequence: CASTGGLGVGDTQYF. CDR3 in DNA: TGTGCCAGCACCGGGGGACTAGGGGTTGGAGATACGCAGTATTTT.

A few counts support this clonotype. The chain uses TRBV7-9 and TRBJ2-2; a weak D match, TRBD2 (5 bases). Trimming removed 7 bases from V and 4 bases from J, with 13 bases in between. The CDR3 spans 14 residues. Germline V lookup: CDR1 SEHNR, CDR2 FQNEAQ (reference sequence). The CDR3 bases are TGTGCCAGCAACTTCGGGGTCGGCACCGGGGAGCTGTTTTTT. Residues: CASNFGVGTGELFF.

Only a few counts were recorded for this clonotype. The V gene is TRBV19, the J gene TRBJ2-2; TRBD2 might be the D (7 bases). Germline V gene sequence: CDR1 LNHDA, CDR2 SQIVND (reference sequence). CDR3 length equals 15 residues. V lost 7 bases, J lost 5 bases, and 17 bases lay in between. Here the CDR3 reads CASIKGGGQTGELFF. The DNA for the CDR3 is TGTGCCAGTATCAAGGGCGGGGGCCAGACCGGGGAGCTGTTTTTT.

The V gene is TRBV4-1, the J gene TRBJ1-4, with D possibly matching TRBD1 (5 bases). CDR1 and CDR2 from the germline V gene are MGHRA and YSYEKL. The CDR3 is made up of 16 amino acids. Trimming pared 1 base from V and 0 bases from J, leaving 9 bases between. DNA of the CDR3: TGCGCCAGCAGCCAAGGACAGCCAGCAACTAATGAAAAACTGTTTTTT. It specifies CASSQGQPATNEKLFF.

This clonotype has ten or more counts. Here the CDR3 reads CASSWGLAGASQETQYF. CDR3 nucleotide sequence: TGTGCCAGCAGTTGGGGACTAGCGGGGGCTTCCCAAGAGACCCAGTACTTC. The chain links TRBV12-3 or TRBV12-4 to TRBJ2-5; 14 bases fit TRBD2. The CDR3 runs 17 residues. Trimming cost V 4 bases and J 1 base; bases outside gene matches: 5.

This clonotype was recorded many times. The chain uses TRBV28 and TRBJ2-7, with 7 positions matching TRBD1. Looked up from germline, CDR1 is MDHEN and CDR2 is SYDVKM. The CDR3 totals 13 residues. The trim removed 7 bases at V and 2 bases at J, leaving 5 bases unmatched. CDR3 region: CASTTGMAYEQYF. Here the CDR3 DNA reads TGTGCCAGCACGACAGGGATGGCCTACGAGCAGTACTTC.

The CDR3 loop reads CASNPFVGRGNEQFF. The CDR3 bases are TGTGCCAGCAACCCATTTGTGGGCAGGGGGAATGAGCAGTTCTTC. The rearrangement uses TRBV5-5 and TRBJ2-1; 7 nucleotides line up with TRBD1. CDR1 and CDR2 (germline): SGHKS, YYEKEE (reference sequence). The ends lost 6 bases at V and 7 bases at J; junction bases unmatched: 13. The CDR3 spans 15 residues.

In this sample, this clonotype turned up many times. This chain joins TRBV20-1 and TRBJ1-2; 12 bases match TRBD1. The CDR3 runs to 14 residues. Trimming cost V 4 bases and J 8 bases; bases outside gene matches: 8. The germline gives CDR1 DFQATT, CDR2 SNEGSKA (reference sequence). CDR3 residues: CSATGQGARSGYTF. For the CDR3, the DNA is TGCAGTGCTACGGGACAGGGGGCGCGGAGCGGCTACACCTTC.

This chain links TRBV20-1 with TRBJ1-2; D unclear. The germline V gene has CDR1 DFQATT and CDR2 SNEGSKA (reference sequence). This CDR3 has 13 residues. V was cut by 2 bases and J by 4 bases, with 11 bases left in between. The CDR3 loop is CSARNQRRYGYTF. The CDR3 DNA is TGCAGTGCTAGAAACCAACGACGCTATGGCTACACCTTC.

This clonotype was detected many times. This rearrangement joins TRBV4-2 to TRBJ2-1, with D possibly matching TRBD1 (5 bases). The CDR3 runs to 18 residues. V dropped 4 bases and J dropped 1 base, with 20 bases sitting between them. The germline V gene encodes CDR1 LGHNA and CDR2 YNFKEQ. The DNA of the CDR3 is TGTGCCAGCAGCCGACGTGGGCAGGGTTTAGTTTCCTACAATGAGCAGTTCTTC. Translating it yields CASSRRGQGLVSYNEQFF.

This clonotype turned up a few times. V usage is TRBV7-9 and J usage is TRBJ1-5; D call uncertain. From germline, CDR1 is SEHNR and CDR2 FQNEAQ (reference sequence). The CDR3 is 17 amino acids. The V end lost 5 bases, the J end lost 5 bases, and 22 bases lay between the germline ends. CDR3 in DNA: TGTGCCAGCAGCCCGAAAAATGGACGTCCGGGATATCAGCCCCAGCATTTT. It is translated as CASSPKNGRPGYQPQHF.

The rearrangement links TRBV27 to TRBJ1-5; D is perhaps TRBD1 (5 bases). There are 15 residues in the CDR3. Per the germline V gene, CDR1 is MNHEY and CDR2 is SMNVEV (reference sequence). Trimming pared 5 bases from V and 0 bases from J, leaving 11 bases between. CDR3 bases: TGTGCCAGCAGTCCCAGGGCCAATAGCAATCAGCCCCAGCATTTT. This encodes CASSPRANSNQPQHF.

The sample holds many counts of this clonotype. For the CDR3, the DNA is TGTGCCAGCAGCCCCGGCCTGCAGAACACCGGGGAGCTGTTTTTT. As protein: CASSPGLQNTGELFF. The genes are TRBV7-3 and TRBJ2-2, with D hard to call. The CDR3 runs 15 residues. The V end was cut by 5 bases, the J end by 1 base, with 11 bases between. Per germline, CDR1 SGHTA and CDR2 FQGTGA. Complete variable domain (other parts from reference TRBV7-3 and TRBJ2-2): GAGVSQTPSNKVTEKGKYVELRCDPISGHTALYWYRQSLGQGPEFLIYFQGTGAADDSGLPNDRFFAVRPEGSVSTLKIQRTERGDSAVYLCASSPGLQNTGELFFGEGSRLTVL.

As DNA, the CDR3 is TGCAGCGTTGATGGGCGGACAGGGAAGTTGCGAGAGACCCAGTACTTC. It yields the protein CSVDGRTGKLRETQYF. V is TRBV29-1 and J is TRBJ2-5; the match to TRBD1 covers 8 bases. Germline CDR1 is SQVTM and CDR2 is ANQGSEA. CDR3 length equals 16 residues. J gave up 4 bases and V 3 bases, and 13 bases lay outside the gene matches. The whole variable domain, remainder taken from reference TRBV29-1 and TRBJ2-5, is SAVISQKPSRDICQRGTSLTIQCQVDSQVTMMFWYRQQPGQSLTLIATANQGSEATYESGFVIDKFPISRPNLTFSTLTVSNMSPEDSSIYLCSVDGRTGKLRETQYFGPGTRLLVL.

This clonotype came up a few times. The chain links TRBV2 to TRBJ1-5; D not resolved. The CDR3 covers 13 residues. Trimming shortened V by 4 bases and J by 5 bases, and 9 bases separated the two germline ends. Germline CDR1 is SNHLY and CDR2 is FYNNEI. The CDR3 bases are TGTGCCAGCAGTGCGTACGAAGATCAGCCCCAGCATTTT. Translating gives CASSAYEDQPQHF.

This clonotype was detected many times. The chain couples TRBV28 to TRBJ1-6; D is possibly TRBD1 (5 bases). The germline V gene has CDR1 MDHEN and CDR2 SYDVKM. The CDR3 is made up of 18 amino acids. Trimming cost V 7 bases and J 4 bases, with 23 bases left between them. The CDR3: CASTWGWTRLAYNSPLHF. Here the CDR3 DNA reads TGTGCCAGCACATGGGGATGGACACGGCTTGCTTATAATTCACCCCTCCACTTT.

This clonotype was seen only a few times. The chain employs TRBV6-2 or TRBV6-3 and TRBJ2-1; D may be TRBD1 or TRBD2 (5 bases each). In germline, CDR1 is MNHEY, CDR2 SVGEGT. The ends were cut back, 6 bases at V and 2 bases at J, with 20 bases in the middle. The length of the CDR3 is 17 residues. CDR3 protein: CASSLQIGRGAYNEQFF. CDR3 sequence (DNA): TGTGCCAGCAGCCTTCAAATTGGGAGAGGGGCCTACAATGAGCAGTTCTTC.

The chain is built from TRBV19 and TRBJ1-1; perhaps TRBD1 as D (5 bases). This CDR3 comprises 15 residues. The germline V gene has CDR1 LNHDA and CDR2 SQIVND (reference sequence). V lost 5 bases and J lost 0, with 13 bases in between. The CDR3 region has the DNA TGTGCCAGTAGTCCGCGGACACCGATGAACACTGAAGCTTTCTTT. Its translation: CASSPRTPMNTEAFF.

This clonotype was seen only a few times. V and J are TRBV6-2 or TRBV6-3 and TRBJ2-7, with a possible D match to TRBD2 (5 bases). The CDR3 has 11 amino acids. Per the germline V gene, CDR1 is MNHEY and CDR2 is SVGEGT. CDR3 bases: TGTGTTTCCGGAGGATCCTACGAGCAGTACTTC. It codes for CVSGGSYEQYF.

The chain links TRBV20-1 to TRBJ2-7; D ambiguous. Looked up from germline, CDR1 is DFQATT and CDR2 is SNEGSKA (reference sequence). The CDR3 totals 14 residues. Trimming took off 5 bases at V and 4 bases at J, with 18 bases between the two ends. The CDR3 protein is CSAPLDGSRYEQYF. CDR3 DNA sequence: TGCAGTGCTCCTCTTGATGGGTCGCGGTACGAGCAGTACTTC.

This clonotype has just one count. The rearrangement uses TRBV28 and TRBJ2-7, with no clear D. Trimming left V 6 bases short and J 4 bases short, with 7 bases between. The CDR3 is 11 amino acids. CDR1 and CDR2 from the germline V gene are MDHEN and SYDVKM. The CDR3 region has the DNA TGTGCCAGCAGGGAACTTTACGAGCAGTACTTC. Amino acids: CASRELYEQYF.

This clonotype was seen repeatedly, ten times or more. The chain recombines TRBV7-2 with TRBJ1-6; TRBD1 agrees at 7 bases. Germline V gene data show CDR1 as SGHTA and CDR2 as FQGNSA. This CDR3 comprises 15 residues. The J segment lost 9 bases and the V segment lost 1 base, leaving 6 bases of the junction unmatched. In DNA form, the CDR3 reads TGTGCCAGCAGCTTAGTTCAGGGGGGAGTTTCACCCCTCCACTTT. It specifies CASSLVQGGVSPLHF.

There are many counts of this clonotype. CDR3 sequence (DNA): TGTGCCAGCAGCTCTGTACGGGGCACTGAAGCTTTCTTT. Translating it yields CASSSVRGTEAFF. V usage is TRBV7-6 and J usage is TRBJ1-1; D gene unclear. V lost 4 bases and J lost 4, with 10 bases in between. The germline CDR1 and CDR2 sequences are SGHVS and FNYEAQ. This CDR3 region has 13 residues. Based on the CDR3 plus reference TRBV7-6 and TRBJ1-1, the full variable domain is GAGVSQSPRYKVTKRGQDVALRCDPISGHVSLYWYRQALGQGPEFLTYFNYEAQQDKSGLPNDRFSAERPEGSISTLTIQRTEQRDSAMYRCASSSVRGTEAFFGQGTRLTVV.

This clonotype was detected a few times. CDR3 sequence reads: CASSQNRGGYGYTF. DNA of the CDR3: TGTGCCAGCAGCCAAAACAGGGGGGGCTATGGCTACACCTTC. The gene calls are TRBV5-5 and TRBJ1-2; 8 bases match TRBD1. This CDR3 is built from 14 residues. The germline CDR1 and CDR2 sequences are SGHKS and YYEKEE (reference sequence). V lost 4 bases to trimming and J lost 4 bases; unmatched junction nucleotides: 6.

The V call is TRBV27, the J call TRBJ1-2; tentatively, D is TRBD1 (6 bases). Per germline, CDR1 MNHEY and CDR2 SMNVEV (reference sequence). The CDR3 extends over 14 amino acids. Trimming removed 6 bases at V and 1 base at J, with 12 bases between. The CDR3 region is CASRTTGYNYGYTF. In DNA, the CDR3 is TGTGCCAGCAGGACGACAGGATATAACTATGGCTACACCTTC.